This T cell receptor beta chain was retrieved from a study of T cells after yellow fever vaccination (dated by TCRdb to between 2017 and 2020). Context from the whole study: Libraries from fractions with low cell numbers were prepared with the SMART-Seq v4 Ultra Low Input RNA kit. To follow T-cell clones before and after both primary and booster YFV17D yellow fever vaccination, bulk TCR alpha and beta repertoires underwent longitudinal sequencing. The cohort comprised two healthy male donors, one aged 18 to 29 and one aged 30 to 40 years. Blood was drawn at multiple timepoints before and after primary and secondary immunization, with bulk PBMC replicates and cell subsets isolated. Paper-wide results and their limitations: Most clones expanded after primary vaccination (around 96% of CD4 and over 80% of CD8) were re-detected after the booster, suggesting that broad memory maintenance occurred. Because abundant contaminating clonotypes from the bulk population could be contained in FACS-sorted repertoires, computational filtering was required. The study included only a couple of donors, which limits how far the findings can be generalized. A small share of clonotypes was detected in both CD4 and CD8 compartments, with the overlap likely arising from convergent recombination. The secondary T-cell response was weaker than the primary response but faster, peaking on day 5 instead of day 15.

Sequences MNHNY (CDR1) and SVGAGI (CDR2) are obtained from the germline V gene (reference sequence). V drops 7 bases and J drops 6 bases, leaving 15 bases in between. The CDR3 sequence holds 13 residues, the cysteine and phenylalanine included. Only CDR3 DNA remains: 39 bases, in frame from the first base. The treatment or condition label corresponds to: live attenuated yellow fever vaccine strain. At each blood-draw timepoint, two biological replicates of bulk PBMCs were obtained. A standard Ficoll-Paque protocol was used to isolate PBMCs from peripheral blood. TriZol was used to extract RNA from bulk PBMCs, CD4 and CD8 fractions, and dextramer-positive and dextramer-negative fractions. This clonotype was observed a few times. The target of this receptor is not known. No much larger clone exists at a distance of one base, and base qualities are not known. TCR cDNA was synthesized by 5'RACE template switching, which introduced a universal primer site and unique molecular identifiers. cDNA synthesis was primed from both the TCR alpha and TCR beta constant segments. Library amplification used two PCR steps, and the second PCR step added sample barcodes and sequencing adapters. Sequencing of the libraries was done on either Illumina HiSeq 2500 (2x100 bp) or NovaSeq (2x150 bp). The paper's processing steps were these. Demultiplexing of reads and collapsing into UMI consensus sequences were performed with MIGEC, and V(D)J alignment was carried out with MiXCR. Vaccine-responding clonotypes were defined with edgeR using replicate PBMC samples, requiring FDR below 0.01 and a log2 fold change above 5 up to day 15. Each bulk clonotype was labeled CD4 or CD8 based on which sequenced repertoire, CD4 or CD8, contained the clonotype at higher abundance. TCRdb reprocessing: public reads trimmed at Q25 with fastp, clones called with MiXCR, in-frame beta chains kept. When rows share a CDR3 protein, they turn into one entry using the most common DNA and genes. The V and J calls shown here were made by TCRdb, not taken from the authors' results. This sample lists about 580,000 distinct CDR3 sequences; roughly a sixth were detected once. The top ten hold 17% of the sample.

This TCR was sampled from a young man who received the YFV17D yellow fever vaccine. The specimen comprised PBMCs, sampled less than 6 days after the first yellow fever vaccination. The chain joins TRBV6-6 to TRBJ1-1, with a weak D call of TRBD1 (5 bases match). At the DNA level, the sequence is TGTGCCAGCACCGAGGTTTCGGGGGCTGAAGCTTTCTTT. Its coded protein is CASTEVSGAEAFF.